This T cell receptor beta chain comes out of a study of OX40 agonist ivuxolimab in advanced cancers. This clone was recorded a few times. Assay used: immunoSEQ multiplex PCR; TCRdb lists only in-frame clones, some missing. The data contain about 43,000 clones, more than 75% of them singletons. In germline, CDR1 is SGHTA, CDR2 FQGNSA. The CDR3 spans 14 residues. V was clipped by 1 base and J by 1 base, with 7 bases between them. V usage is TRBV7-2 and J usage is TRBJ2-5; TRBD2 is a possible D gene (5 bases). The input for sequencing was CD4+ or CD8+ T cells sorted from blood, taken in a trial of the OX40 agonist ivuxolimab. This sequence originates from an adult with an advanced solid tumor such as melanoma, head and neck, liver or kidney cancer. The CDR3 protein is CASSLEAGQETQYF. The DNA of the CDR3 is TGTGCCAGCAGCTTAGAGGCGGGCCAAGAGACCCAGTACTTC.